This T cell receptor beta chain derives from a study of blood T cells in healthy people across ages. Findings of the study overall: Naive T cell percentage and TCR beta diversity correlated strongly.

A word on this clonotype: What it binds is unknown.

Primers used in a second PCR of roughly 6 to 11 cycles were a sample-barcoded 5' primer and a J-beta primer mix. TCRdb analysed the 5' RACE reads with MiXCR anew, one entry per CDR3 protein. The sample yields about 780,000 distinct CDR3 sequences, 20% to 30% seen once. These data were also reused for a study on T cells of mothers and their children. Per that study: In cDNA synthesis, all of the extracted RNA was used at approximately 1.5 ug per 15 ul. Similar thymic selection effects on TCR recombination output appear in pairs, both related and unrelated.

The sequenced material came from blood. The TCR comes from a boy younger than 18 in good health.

CDR3 DNA sequence: TGTGCCAGCAGCGTAGTTAGCGGGGGTACCTACGAGCAGTACTTC. Translating gives CASSVVSGGTYEQYF. This chain uses TRBV9 with TRBJ2-5; TRBD2 aligns across 9 bases. The J call may not be correct, given that the DNA end is closer to TRBJ2-7. The germline gives CDR1 SGDLS, CDR2 YYNGEE. The CDR3 is 15 residues long.